This TCR beta chain was recorded in a study of OX40 agonist ivuxolimab in advanced cancers. The overall study: Enrolled patients in dose escalation had cancers that were hepatocellular carcinoma, melanoma, renal cell or head and neck cancer. A partial response was reached by three patients: one with hepatocellular carcinoma and two with cutaneous melanoma.

The CDR3 extends over 15 amino acids. Trimming removed 0 bases from V and 5 bases from J; junction bases left unmatched: 5. Per germline, CDR1 SGDLS and CDR2 YYNGEE. The method was immunoSEQ multiplex PCR; TCRdb's version includes in-frame clones alone and lacks a portion of them. This table has fewer than 70,000 clones, around 90% appearing once. V and J are TRBV9 and TRBJ1-1; TRBD1 matches 9 bases. Sequences were derived from CD4+ or CD8+ T cells sorted from blood, sampled in a trial of the OX40 agonist ivuxolimab. The clonotype originates from an adult with an advanced solid tumor such as melanoma, head and neck, liver or kidney cancer. CDR3 bases: TGTGCCAGCAGCGTAGGAGGGACAGGGCGAACTGAAGCTTTCTTT. It translates to CASSVGGTGRTEAFF.